These 26 T cell receptor beta chains were sequenced from one sample in a study of CD8 T cells in ankylosing spondylitis. Findings of the study overall: Within ankylosing spondylitis blood, a TCR beta motif made up of roughly eight highly homologous variants appeared to be characteristic.

For these TCRs, the target antigens are not known. TCRdb analysed the 5' RACE reads with MiXCR anew, one entry per CDR3 protein. The table has about 750,000 distinct CDR3 sequences, about 20% seen once. Input material: blood, either unsorted or a sorted T cell fraction (not recorded which). These receptors all come from a male donor with ankylosing spondylitis.

The chain combines TRBV4-2 with TRBJ2-7; unclear D gene. Germline V gene lookup returns CDR1 LGHNA and CDR2 YNFKEQ. Trimming shortened V by 0 bases and J by 5 bases, and 8 bases separated the two germline ends. The length of the CDR3 is 13 residues. The CDR3 nucleotides are TGTGCCAGCAGCCAAGATAACGGCAACGAGCAGTACTTC. Protein product: CASSQDNGNEQYF.

The gene calls are TRBV2 and TRBJ2-3, with D perhaps assigned TRBD1 or TRBD2 (5 bases each). Germline V CDR1 and CDR2: SNHLY, FYNNEI. V lost 7 bases and J 0 bases, leaving 17 bases between the germline ends. CDR3 size: 16 residues. The CDR3 DNA reads TGTGCCAGCACCCTCGGGACCCAACTAAGCACAGATACGCAGTATTTT. It translates to CASTLGTQLSTDTQYF.

The rearrangement uses TRBV25-1 and TRBJ1-6; D remains ambiguous. The CDR3 loop spans 15 amino acids. CDR1 MGHDK and CDR2 SYGVNS come from the germline V gene. The V gene lost 2 bases and the J gene lost 6 bases, with 11 bases spanning the gap. CDR3 amino acids: CASSETGFLNSPLHF. In DNA, the CDR3 is TGTGCCAGCAGTGAAACCGGGTTCCTTAATTCACCCCTCCACTTT.

This chain uses TRBV4-1 with TRBJ2-3, with D possibly TRBD2 on 5 matching bases. The CDR3 totals 14 residues. Trimming took 4 bases from V and 4 from J, leaving 12 bases between them. Germline values: CDR1 MGHRA, CDR2 YSYEKL. This CDR3 reads CASSRVEGADTQYF. In DNA, the CDR3 is TGCGCCAGCAGCCGGGTCGAGGGAGCAGATACGCAGTATTTT.

This chain connects TRBV7-9 to TRBJ1-4; D is unresolved. With 6 bases removed from V and 4 bases from J, the gap between germline ends came to 9 bases. Germline V gene sequence: CDR1 SEHNR, CDR2 FQNEAQ (reference sequence). The length of the CDR3 is 13 residues. The CDR3 DNA is TGTGCCAGCAGGTTGGATTATAATGAAAAACTGTTTTTT. This codes for CASRLDYNEKLFF. Drawing the rest from reference TRBV7-9 and TRBJ1-4, the complete variable domain is DTGVSQNPRHKITKRGQNVTFRCDPISEHNRLYWYRQTLGQGPEFLTYFQNEAQLEKSRLLSDRFSAERPKGSFSTLEIQRTEQGDSAMYLCASRLDYNEKLFFGSGTQLSVL.

This clonotype has ten or more counts. The chain combines TRBV5-1 with TRBJ2-5; D may be TRBD1 or TRBD2 (5 bases each). Looked up from germline, CDR1 is SGHRS and CDR2 is YFSETQ. The CDR3 is 15 residues long. The V end was cut by 2 bases, the J end by 9 bases, with 20 bases between. CDR3 protein: CASSFNPGTRMAQYF. In DNA form, the CDR3 reads TGCGCCAGCAGCTTTAACCCCGGGACGCGAATGGCCCAGTACTTC.

The rearrangement links TRBV25-1 to TRBJ1-2; D is possibly TRBD1 (5 bases). V lost 4 bases to trimming and J lost 5 bases, with 11 bases between them. CDR1 MGHDK and CDR2 SYGVNS come from the germline V gene. CDR3 length: 13 residues. Here the CDR3 reads CASSAAGRYGYTF. The CDR3 nucleotides are TGTGCCAGCAGTGCCGCAGGGAGGTATGGCTACACCTTC.

The genes are TRBV4-1 and TRBJ2-1; 7 positions agree with TRBD2. The CDR3 runs to 18 residues. Trimming removed 0 bases from V and 4 bases from J; junction bases left unmatched: 12. Germline CDR1 reads MGHRA; CDR2 reads YSYEKL. This CDR3 is CASSQEGAGGTAYNEQFF. CDR3 bases: TGCGCCAGCAGCCAAGAGGGCGCCGGGGGGACGGCTTACAATGAGCAGTTCTTC.

In its sample, this clonotype was seen a few times. The gene calls are TRBV11-2 and TRBJ2-2; tentative D call: TRBD1 (5 bases). V shed 0 bases and J shed 0 bases, with 11 bases lying between them. CDR1 is SGHAT and CDR2 is FQNNGV in the germline V gene. CDR3 size: 17 residues. CDR3 nucleotides: TGTGCCAGCAGCTTAGACGCAAGGGGAACGAACACCGGGGAGCTGTTTTTT. It is translated as CASSLDARGTNTGELFF.

This clonotype was found many times. V is TRBV3-1 and J is TRBJ2-1; D perhaps matches TRBD2 (5 bases). The germline V and J ends were trimmed by 0 bases and 8 bases, with 17 bases remaining between them. The CDR3 loop spans 16 amino acids. Germline CDR1 is LGHDT and CDR2 is YNNKEL (reference sequence). The CDR3 DNA follows: TGTGCCAGCAGCCAAGATGTACGGACTCACTTGGATGAGCAGTTCTTC. This encodes CASSQDVRTHLDEQFF.

This clonotype has just a few counts. The rearrangement uses TRBV20-1 and TRBJ1-2; tentatively, D is TRBD1 (5 bases). CDR1 and CDR2 from the germline V gene are DFQATT and SNEGSKA (reference sequence). The CDR3 has 15 amino acids. V lost 0 bases and J 5 bases, leaving 16 bases between the germline ends. This CDR3 is CSARDKPLWGYGYTF. The CDR3 coding sequence is TGCAGTGCTAGAGATAAGCCACTCTGGGGGTATGGCTACACCTTC.

The rearrangement joins TRBV20-1 to TRBJ1-6; 9 bases are a match to TRBD1. There are 13 residues in the CDR3. J was trimmed by 9 bases and V by 7 bases; bases with no gene match: 7. Per the germline V gene, CDR1 is DFQATT and CDR2 is SNEGSKA (reference sequence). CDR3 sequence reads: CSVSGTGISPLHF. CDR3 nucleotide sequence: TGCAGTGTCAGCGGGACAGGGATTTCACCCCTCCACTTT.

This clonotype showed up just a few times. CDR3 DNA: TGTGCCAGTCGAGATTGGGGCGCTGGGGGCTACGAGCAGTACTTC. Its protein product is CASRDWGAGGYEQYF. The gene calls are TRBV5-8 and TRBJ2-7, with D perhaps given as TRBD1 or TRBD2 (5 bases each). The CDR3 sequence is 15 residues long. V lost 8 bases to trimming and J lost 3 bases, with 21 bases between them. In germline, CDR1 is SGHTS, CDR2 YDEGEE.

This clonotype was counted only a few times. V is TRBV20-1 and J is TRBJ1-2; tentative D call: TRBD1 (5 bases). This CDR3 is 13 amino acids long. The ends were cut back, 4 bases at V and 0 bases at J, with 9 bases in the middle. Germline CDR1 and CDR2: DFQATT and SNEGSKA (reference sequence). CDR3 loop: CSATGQTNYGYTF. The CDR3 region has the DNA TGCAGTGCTACAGGGCAAACTAACTATGGCTACACCTTC.

The V and J genes are TRBV9 and TRBJ1-1; tentatively, D is TRBD1 (5 bases). CDR3 length: 15 amino acids. Germline values: CDR1 SGDLS, CDR2 YYNGEE. Trimming left V 0 bases short and J 0 bases short, with 9 bases between. The CDR3 sequence: CASSVAGGMNTEAFF. DNA for the CDR3: TGTGCCAGCAGCGTAGCGGGGGGAATGAACACTGAAGCTTTCTTT.

Only a few counts were recorded for this clonotype. V and J are TRBV20-1 and TRBJ1-4; TRBD1 aligns across 8 bases. The CDR3 has 13 residues. CDR1 is DFQATT and CDR2 is SNEGSKA in the germline V gene (reference sequence). Unmatched junction bases numbered 5, after V lost 6 bases and J lost 5 bases. CDR3 sequence reads: CSAPGQANEKLFF. The CDR3 bases are TGCAGTGCCCCGGGACAGGCGAATGAAAAACTGTTTTTT.

This chain uses TRBV6-4 with TRBJ2-1; 8 nucleotides line up with TRBD2. This CDR3 comprises 15 residues. The J segment lost 6 bases and the V segment lost 7 bases, leaving 11 bases of the junction unmatched. The germline V gene has CDR1 MRHNA and CDR2 SNTAGT. The CDR3 sequence is CASTPSAGGGNEQFF. The CDR3 bases are TGTGCCAGCACCCCAAGTGCGGGAGGTGGCAATGAGCAGTTCTTC.

CDR3 DNA sequence: TGCGCCAGCAGCCCGACCTCGACAGGGAGGGGTCAGCCCCAGCATTTT. Protein: CASSPTSTGRGQPQHF. The V call is TRBV4-1, the J call TRBJ1-5; 7 positions agree with TRBD1. Germline trimming cut 4 bases from V and 6 bases from J; bases unmatched to any gene: 12. Germline V gives CDR1 MGHRA, CDR2 YSYEKL. CDR3 length equals 16 residues.

This clonotype was detected ten times or more. V and J are TRBV15 and TRBJ2-1, with 7 positions matching TRBD1. The germline V gene has CDR1 LNHNV and CDR2 YYDKDF (reference sequence). The CDR3 sequence is 17 residues long. V lost 0 bases, J lost 3 bases, and 8 bases stayed unmatched. The CDR3 DNA sequence: TGTGCCACCAGCAGAGAAGACAAAGGGGGCTTCTACAATGAGCAGTTCTTC. Amino acid sequence: CATSREDKGGFYNEQFF.

The V call is TRBV20-1, the J call TRBJ2-1, with 10 positions matching TRBD1. From germline, CDR1 is DFQATT and CDR2 SNEGSKA (reference sequence). The CDR3 spans 15 residues. With V trimmed by 6 bases and J by 11 bases, 16 bases remained unmatched. Written as DNA, the CDR3 is TGCAGTGCGACTCCTTCGGGACAGGGGATGGTCAAGCAGTTCTTC. Its protein is CSATPSGQGMVKQFF.

The rearrangement joins TRBV7-2 to TRBJ1-1, with a possible D match to TRBD1 (5 bases). CDR3 length: 14 amino acids. Germline assignment: CDR1 SGHTA and CDR2 FQGNSA. The V gene lost 5 bases and the J gene lost 0 bases, with 10 bases spanning the gap. CDR3 nucleotides: TGTGCCAGCAGCCCCGCCAGGGTGAACACTGAAGCTTTCTTT. Translating gives CASSPARVNTEAFF.

This clonotype was picked up many times. The V and J genes are TRBV12-3 or TRBV12-4 and TRBJ2-2, with D uncertain. CDR3 size: 13 residues. V was cut by 6 bases and J by 4 bases, with 9 bases left in between. Written as DNA, the CDR3 is TGTGCCAGCAGGTCAGACACCACCGGGGAGCTGTTTTTT. It specifies CASRSDTTGELFF.

This clonotype came up a few times. The rearrangement links TRBV20-1 to TRBJ2-3; no reliable D call. The CDR3 loop spans 13 amino acids. The V end lost 7 bases, the J end lost 0 bases, and 11 bases lay between the germline ends. Per germline, CDR1 DFQATT and CDR2 SNEGSKA (reference sequence). For the CDR3, the DNA is TGCAGTGGCCGAGTACTAAGCACAGATACGCAGTATTTT. Translating it yields CSGRVLSTDTQYF.

This clonotype was found a few times. V is TRBV20-1 and J is TRBJ1-2; D possibly corresponds to TRBD1 (5 bases). This CDR3 is built from 13 residues. Germline CDR1 DFQATT, CDR2 SNEGSKA (reference sequence). The ends were cut back, 0 bases at V and 5 bases at J, with 10 bases in the middle. This chain's CDR3 is CSARETGWYGYTF. The CDR3 coding sequence is TGCAGTGCTAGAGAAACAGGCTGGTATGGCTACACCTTC.

The rearrangement links TRBV18 to TRBJ2-5; a weak D match, TRBD1 (6 bases). V lost 2 bases to trimming and J lost 0 bases, with 16 bases between them. The CDR3 sequence is 17 residues long. Germline CDR1 and CDR2: KGHSH and LQKENI. The CDR3 reads CASSPTGTGYNQETQYF. The CDR3 DNA reads as TGTGCCAGCTCACCAACAGGGACGGGATACAACCAAGAGACCCAGTACTTC.

This clonotype was recorded many times. This chain links TRBV7-8 with TRBJ1-6; 8 bases fit TRBD1. The CDR3 has 16 amino acids. Trimming at V came to 5 bases and at J to 4 bases, leaving 7 bases not matched to a gene. CDR1 and CDR2 from the germline V gene are SGHVS and FQNEAQ. CDR3 region: CASSDRGQDYNSPLHF. DNA of the CDR3: TGTGCCAGCAGCGACCGGGGACAGGATTATAATTCACCCCTCCACTTT.